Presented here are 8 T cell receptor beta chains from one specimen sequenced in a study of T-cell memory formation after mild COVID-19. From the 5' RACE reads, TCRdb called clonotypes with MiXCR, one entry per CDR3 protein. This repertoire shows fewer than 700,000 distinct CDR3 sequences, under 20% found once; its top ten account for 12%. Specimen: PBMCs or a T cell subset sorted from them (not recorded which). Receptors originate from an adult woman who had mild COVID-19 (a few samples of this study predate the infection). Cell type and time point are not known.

The CDR3 region is CATSQRGAKNIQYF. In DNA form, the CDR3 reads TGTGCCACCAGTCAGAGGGGAGCCAAAAACATTCAGTACTTC. The chain has TRBV15 and TRBJ2-4; the D gene could be TRBD1 or TRBD2 (5 bases each). Germline assignment: CDR1 LNHNV and CDR2 YYDKDF (reference sequence). The CDR3 consists of 14 residues. The germline V and J ends were trimmed by 6 bases and 0 bases, with 9 bases remaining between them.

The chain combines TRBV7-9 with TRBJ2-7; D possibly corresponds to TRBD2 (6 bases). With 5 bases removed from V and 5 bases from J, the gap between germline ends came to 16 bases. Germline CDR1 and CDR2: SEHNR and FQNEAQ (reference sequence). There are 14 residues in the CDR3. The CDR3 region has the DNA TGTGCCAGCAGCCCAAAGGGAGGAAGGAACGAGCAGTACTTC. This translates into CASSPKGGRNEQYF.

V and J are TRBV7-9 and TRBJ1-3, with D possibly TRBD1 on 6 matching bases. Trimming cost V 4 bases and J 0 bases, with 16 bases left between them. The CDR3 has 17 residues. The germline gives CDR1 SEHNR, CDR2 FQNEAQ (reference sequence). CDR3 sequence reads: CASSSKGNRVSGNTIYF. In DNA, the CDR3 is TGTGCCAGCAGCTCTAAGGGGAACAGGGTCTCTGGAAACACCATATATTTT.

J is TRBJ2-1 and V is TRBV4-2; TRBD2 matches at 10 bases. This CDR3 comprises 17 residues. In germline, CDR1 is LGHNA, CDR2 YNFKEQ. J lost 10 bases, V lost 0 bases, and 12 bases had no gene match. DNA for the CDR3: TGTGCCAGCAGCCAAGATCAAGTAGCGGGGGGTTTACAGGAGCAGTTCTTC. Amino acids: CASSQDQVAGGLQEQFF.

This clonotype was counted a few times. The CDR3 sequence: CASNRQQDYGYTF. In DNA, the CDR3 is TGTGCCAGCAATAGACAGCAAGACTATGGCTACACCTTC. V usage is TRBV19 and J usage is TRBJ1-2; possible D gene TRBD1, 5 bases. The CDR3 runs to 13 residues. The ends were cut back, 9 bases at V and 3 bases at J, with 14 bases in the middle. Looked up from germline, CDR1 is LNHDA and CDR2 is SQIVND (reference sequence).

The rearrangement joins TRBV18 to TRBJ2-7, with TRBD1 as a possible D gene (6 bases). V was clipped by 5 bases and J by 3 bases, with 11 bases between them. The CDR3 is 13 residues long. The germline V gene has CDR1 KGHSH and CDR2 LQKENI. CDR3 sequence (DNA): TGTGCCAGCTCAGTGGGGGCCAACTACGAGCAGTACTTC. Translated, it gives CASSVGANYEQYF.

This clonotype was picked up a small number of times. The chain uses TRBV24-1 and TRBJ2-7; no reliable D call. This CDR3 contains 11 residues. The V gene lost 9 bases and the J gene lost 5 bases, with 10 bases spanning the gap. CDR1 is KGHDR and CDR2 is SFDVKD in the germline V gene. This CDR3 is CATVPGHEQYF. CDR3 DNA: TGTGCCACCGTCCCCGGTCACGAGCAGTACTTC.

The CDR3 spells CASSPLTGPHEQYF. In DNA form, the CDR3 reads TGTGCCAGCAGCCCATTGACAGGGCCCCACGAGCAGTACTTC. This chain connects TRBV11-3 to TRBJ2-7, with 7 bases identical to TRBD1. Germline CDR1 reads SGHNT; CDR2 reads YENEEA. J gave up 5 bases and V 5 bases, and 9 bases lay outside the gene matches. The CDR3 totals 14 residues.